The 29 T cell receptor beta chains below come from one sample, sequenced in a study of response to subunit inactivated influenza vaccine. MiXCR, applied by TCRdb to the RT-PCR reads, yields one record per CDR3 protein. The table lists hundreds of thousands of distinct CDR3 sequences, 14% of them singletons. This sample comprised PBMCs from blood, obtained 14 to 15 days before vaccination. The receptors stem from a middle-aged man who received an inactivated influenza vaccine.

The V gene is TRBV7-9, the J gene TRBJ2-5, with a weak D call TRBD1 (5 bases). V gave up 0 bases and J gave up 1 base, with 9 bases separating them. This CDR3 comprises 15 residues. Germline assignment: CDR1 SEHNR and CDR2 FQNEAQ (reference sequence). CDR3 sequence (DNA): TGTGCCAGCAGCTTAGCGCAGGGCTTCCAAGAGACCCAGTACTTC. Protein product: CASSLAQGFQETQYF.

This clonotype occurred a few times. The rearrangement uses TRBV7-3 and TRBJ2-5, with D hard to call. CDR1 and CDR2 (germline): SGHTA, FQGTGA. Trimming stripped 11 bases from V and 4 bases from J, with 20 bases between. The CDR3 has 14 residues. CDR3: CAWEWNAGGETQYF. CDR3 nucleotide sequence: TGTGCCTGGGAATGGAACGCCGGCGGAGAGACCCAGTACTTC.

This chain connects TRBV7-2 to TRBJ1-3; TRBD1 matches 7 bases. The J segment lost 0 bases and the V segment lost 3 bases, leaving 2 bases of the junction unmatched. Germline CDR1 reads SGHTA; CDR2 reads FQGNSA. The CDR3 is made up of 15 amino acids. Here the CDR3 reads CASSFRQGSGNTIYF. The CDR3 DNA is TGTGCCAGCAGCTTTAGACAGGGCTCTGGAAACACCATATATTTT.

The genes are TRBV6-2 or TRBV6-3 and TRBJ2-2; 10 positions agree with TRBD2. This CDR3 has 14 residues. Germline lookup yields CDR1 MNHEY and CDR2 SVGEGT. The J segment lost 6 bases and the V segment lost 7 bases, leaving 5 bases of the junction unmatched. CDR3 DNA sequence: TGTGCCAGCACTGATCTAGCGGGAGCCGGGGAGCTGTTTTTT. Protein sequence: CASTDLAGAGELFF.

In this sample, this clonotype turned up a few times. The gene calls are TRBV27 and TRBJ1-2; no clear D gene. Looked up from germline, CDR1 is MNHEY and CDR2 is SMNVEV (reference sequence). Trimming left V 5 bases short and J 4 bases short, with 20 bases between. The CDR3 length is 16 residues. The DNA of the CDR3 is TGTGCCAGCAGTGCAAAACGATCCGGCGGTATCTATGGCTACACCTTC. It is translated as CASSAKRSGGIYGYTF.

The sample holds a few counts of this clonotype. This chain joins TRBV7-9 and TRBJ2-1, with TRBD2 matching over 8 bases. The ends lost 2 bases at V and 10 bases at J; junction bases unmatched: 4. The CDR3 length is 13 residues. Germline assignment: CDR1 SEHNR and CDR2 FQNEAQ (reference sequence). DNA of the CDR3: TGTGCCAGCAGCTTATCCGGGGGGGTCGAGCAGTTCTTC. The encoded protein is CASSLSGGVEQFF.

The chain combines TRBV6-4 with TRBJ2-1, with TRBD2 matching 13 bases. CDR1 and CDR2 (germline): MRHNA, SNTAGT. CDR3 length: 16 amino acids. With 6 bases clipped from V and 8 bases from J, the junction kept 10 bases outside the gene matches. CDR3 DNA sequence: TGTGCCAGCAGCCCACAAGGACTAGCGGGAGTGGATGAGCAGTTCTTC. Its translation is CASSPQGLAGVDEQFF.

This clonotype was observed a handful of times. The gene calls are TRBV6-1 and TRBJ1-6; 9 nucleotides agree with TRBD1. V lost 5 bases to trimming and J lost 6 bases; unmatched junction nucleotides: 5. CDR1 and CDR2 (germline): MNHNS, SASEGT. CDR3 length equals 15 residues. CDR3 sequence (DNA): TGTGCCAGCAGTACAGGGGGCGCGGGTAATTCACCCCTCCACTTT. Amino acids: CASSTGGAGNSPLHF.

This clonotype was recorded a few times. The chain recombines TRBV4-1 with TRBJ2-7; 7 nucleotides agree with TRBD1. The trim removed 4 bases at V and 6 bases at J, leaving 9 bases unmatched. Looked up from germline, CDR1 is MGHRA and CDR2 is YSYEKL. The CDR3 totals 14 residues. The chain's CDR3 is CASSPVWGQLEQYF. CDR3 DNA sequence: TGCGCCAGCAGCCCCGTTTGGGGACAGCTCGAGCAGTACTTC.

The genes are TRBV9 and TRBJ2-5; the D call may be TRBD1 or TRBD2 (5 bases each). This CDR3 is 14 amino acids long. In germline, CDR1 is SGDLS, CDR2 YYNGEE. Trimming removed 5 bases from V and 5 bases from J, with 16 bases in between. CDR3 DNA sequence: TGTGCCAGCAGTCCCGGACTCGGGGCGGAGACCCAGTACTTC. It translates to CASSPGLGAETQYF.

This clonotype showed up just a few times. No DNA is shown, since the ends of the CDR3 on it are uncertain; the CDR3 is the one TCRdb lists. This chain uses TRBV12-3 or TRBV12-4 with TRBJ2-2. The CDR3 length equals 15 residues, ends included. CDR3 in amino acids: CASNDIRRRAGELFF.

The rearrangement links TRBV2 to TRBJ2-7; 8 nucleotides line up with TRBD1. Germline V lookup: CDR1 SNHLY, CDR2 FYNNEI. The V gene end was trimmed by 6 bases and the J gene end by 7 bases; junction bases not matched to a gene: 11. The CDR3 sequence is 14 residues long. CDR3 residues: CASRPGTGQGEQYF. The CDR3 DNA reads TGTGCCAGCAGACCCGGGACAGGCCAAGGGGAGCAGTACTTC.

The chain combines TRBV27 with TRBJ2-7; D perhaps matches TRBD1 (6 bases). V was clipped by 6 bases and J by 5 bases, with 17 bases between them. The length of the CDR3 is 14 residues. CDR1 and CDR2 from the germline V gene are MNHEY and SMNVEV (reference sequence). The CDR3 nucleotides read TGTGCCAGCAGATCCGACAGGTTATTCAACGAGCAGTACTTC. Protein sequence: CASRSDRLFNEQYF.

This clonotype was seen only a few times. The chain couples TRBV5-1 to TRBJ2-1; 11 bases match TRBD1. CDR1 SGHRS and CDR2 YFSETQ come from the germline V gene. Trimming took 2 bases from V and 7 from J; bases not matched to a gene: 11. This CDR3 has 17 amino acids. The CDR3 sequence is CASSLWLGQGAGNEQFF. CDR3 in DNA: TGCGCCAGCAGCTTATGGTTAGGACAGGGGGCCGGAAATGAGCAGTTCTTC.

The gene calls are TRBV12-3 or TRBV12-4 and TRBJ1-1; D ambiguous. The V and J ends lost 7 bases and 0 bases respectively, with 21 bases between them. The CDR3 sequence is 17 residues long. This CDR3 reads CASNLGRGRIMNTEAFF. The CDR3 region has the DNA TGTGCCAGCAACTTAGGACGAGGGAGAATCATGAACACTGAAGCTTTCTTT.

The chain couples TRBV4-3 to TRBJ1-5; weak D call: TRBD1 (6 bases). The CDR3 has 16 amino acids. Looked up from germline, CDR1 is LGHNA and CDR2 is YSLEER. The V gene lost 2 bases and the J gene lost 3 bases, with 14 bases spanning the gap. The CDR3 sequence is CASSQHRAMSNQPQHF. CDR3 nucleotides: TGCGCCAGCAGCCAACACAGGGCCATGTCCAATCAGCCCCAGCATTTT.

A few counts support this clonotype. The chain joins TRBV7-9 to TRBJ1-1; D is possibly TRBD1 (6 bases). CDR3 length: 15 amino acids. Germline assignment: CDR1 SEHNR and CDR2 FQNEAQ (reference sequence). The ends were cut back, 5 bases at V and 5 bases at J, with 18 bases in the middle. CDR3 sequence (DNA): TGTGCCAGCAGCCCCCAGGGGAGGGGAAGGACTGAAGCTTTCTTT. Translating gives CASSPQGRGRTEAFF.

In its sample, this clonotype was seen a few times. This rearrangement joins TRBV7-9 to TRBJ2-7; TRBD2 agrees at 9 bases. There are 15 residues in the CDR3. Trimming at V came to 3 bases and at J to 7 bases, leaving 10 bases not matched to a gene. The germline V gene encodes CDR1 SEHNR and CDR2 FQNEAQ (reference sequence). CDR3 nucleotide sequence: TGTGCCAGCAGCTTGTTCGCGGGGGGGACGGGGGAGCAGTACTTC. Its protein product is CASSLFAGGTGEQYF.

This chain uses TRBV7-8 with TRBJ1-1; D is unclear. Germline assignment: CDR1 SGHVS and CDR2 FQNEAQ. The CDR3 loop spans 15 amino acids. The V and J ends lost 7 bases and 0 bases respectively, with 15 bases between them. The CDR3 is CASKLGPRMNTEAFF. The DNA for the CDR3 is TGTGCCAGCAAACTAGGCCCGAGGATGAACACTGAAGCTTTCTTT.

This clonotype was recorded a few times. Here the CDR3 DNA reads TGTGCCAGCAGCTCACCATCCCAGGGGCGCTCCTACAATGAGCAGTTCTTC. It codes for CASSSPSQGRSYNEQFF. The chain is built from TRBV7-8 and TRBJ2-1, with D possibly TRBD1 on 6 matching bases. The V and J ends lost 4 bases and 0 bases respectively, with 16 bases between them. CDR3 size: 17 residues. The germline gives CDR1 SGHVS, CDR2 FQNEAQ.

The V call is TRBV20-1, the J call TRBJ1-1; D is possibly TRBD1 (5 bases). V lost 0 bases to trimming and J lost 4 bases, with 12 bases between them. The CDR3 contains 14 residues. The germline V gene encodes CDR1 DFQATT and CDR2 SNEGSKA (reference sequence). The CDR3 here is CSARDGAGPTEAFF. The CDR3, as DNA: TGCAGTGCTAGAGATGGGGCGGGCCCCACTGAAGCTTTCTTT.

A few counts support this clonotype. This chain uses TRBV15 with TRBJ2-1, with D tentatively TRBD1 (5 bases). This CDR3 region has 15 residues. Germline V CDR1 and CDR2: LNHNV, YYDKDF (reference sequence). The V end was cut by 0 bases, the J end by 2 bases, with 8 bases between. The CDR3 nucleotides are TGTGCCACCAGCAGAGATCCAGGGACCTACAATGAGCAGTTCTTC. It translates to CATSRDPGTYNEQFF.

The chain employs TRBV4-1 and TRBJ2-7; 11 nucleotides align to TRBD2. The trim removed 2 bases at V and 3 bases at J, leaving 3 bases unmatched. This CDR3 contains 15 residues. Germline assignment: CDR1 MGHRA and CDR2 YSYEKL. The CDR3: CASSQRLAGLYEQYF. The CDR3 nucleotides are TGCGCCAGCAGCCAAAGACTAGCGGGACTCTACGAGCAGTACTTC.

This clonotype was seen a few times. The J gene is TRBJ2-7, the V gene TRBV4-3, with TRBD1 as a possible D gene (7 bases). CDR3 length: 15 residues. Germline V gene lookup returns CDR1 LGHNA and CDR2 YSLEER. V was cut by 1 base and J by 2 bases, with 12 bases left in between. DNA for the CDR3: TGCGCCAGCAGCCAAGGGGGGGACAGTGCCTACGAGCAGTACTTC. Protein: CASSQGGDSAYEQYF.

This clonotype was found a few times. The chain has TRBV25-1 and TRBJ2-2; a weak D match, TRBD1 (5 bases). Germline CDR1 and CDR2: MGHDK and SYGVNS. This CDR3 region has 16 residues. V was shortened by 0 bases and J by 1 base, with 9 bases between the two germline ends. CDR3 region: CASSEYAGMNTGELFF. The CDR3 DNA sequence: TGTGCCAGCAGTGAATATGCAGGGATGAACACCGGGGAGCTGTTTTTT.

This clonotype was recorded only once. The rearrangement links TRBV9 to TRBJ1-1; 7 nucleotides line up with TRBD1. CDR1 is SGDLS, CDR2 YYNGEE, per germline. The CDR3 length is 17 residues. V trimming: 4 bases; J trimming: 2 bases; junction bases outside the gene matches: 14. The CDR3 sequence: CASSTRGTAGKNTEAFF. For the CDR3, the DNA is TGTGCCAGCAGCACACGCGGGACAGCCGGAAAAAACACTGAAGCTTTCTTT.

The J gene is TRBJ2-5, the V gene TRBV5-1, with D possibly TRBD1 on 7 matching bases. The CDR3 contains 15 residues. With 4 bases removed from V and 1 base from J, the gap between germline ends came to 14 bases. Per germline, CDR1 SGHRS and CDR2 YFSETQ. CDR3 bases: TGCGCCAGCAGCCCCCAGGGGGGTCTCCAAGAGACCCAGTACTTC. Protein: CASSPQGGLQETQYF.

This clonotype was counted at least ten times. V gene TRBV5-1 combines with J gene TRBJ2-1, with 12 bases that match TRBD2. Germline V gives CDR1 SGHRS, CDR2 YFSETQ. The CDR3 length is 21 residues. V was pared by 5 bases and J by 7 bases, with 25 bases of the junction left unmatched. The CDR3 DNA reads as TGCGCCAGCAGGCCTGGAAGGACGGGGGCCTCTAGCGGGAGGGGTAGTAATGAGCAGTTCTTC. It yields the protein CASRPGRTGASSGRGSNEQFF.

As regards this clonotype: Given a much more abundant clone one base away, this may be a read error. This chain joins TRBV12-3 or TRBV12-4 and TRBJ2-7; D is uncertain. The CDR3 runs to 14 residues. CDR3 nucleotides: TGTGCCGGCAGTTTGAGCCATCTCATGAACGAGCAGTACTTC. This sequence encodes CAGSLSHLMNEQYF.